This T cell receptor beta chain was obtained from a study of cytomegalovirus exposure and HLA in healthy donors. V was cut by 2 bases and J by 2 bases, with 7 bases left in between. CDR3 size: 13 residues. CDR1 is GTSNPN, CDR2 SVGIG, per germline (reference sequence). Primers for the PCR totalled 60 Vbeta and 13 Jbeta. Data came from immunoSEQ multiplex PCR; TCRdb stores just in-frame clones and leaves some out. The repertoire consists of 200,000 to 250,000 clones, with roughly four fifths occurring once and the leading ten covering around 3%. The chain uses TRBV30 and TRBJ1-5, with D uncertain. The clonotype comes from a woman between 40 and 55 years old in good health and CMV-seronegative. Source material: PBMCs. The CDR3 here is CAWSQQGNQPQHF. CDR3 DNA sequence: TGTGCCTGGAGTCAGCAGGGCAATCAGCCCCAGCATTTT.